Here is one T cell receptor (beta chain) with its context. Assay: immunoSEQ multiplex PCR; the TCRdb copy retains only in-frame clones and omits some. The data show about 7,700 clones, with none appearing a single time. The sample belongs to a study of T cells after posttransplantation cyclophosphamide. This CDR3 region has 14 residues. Looked up from germline, CDR1 is MNHNS and CDR2 is SASEGT. Trimming removed 3 bases from V and 6 bases from J; junction bases left unmatched: 2. A marrow graft followed busulfan-fludarabine conditioning, with cyclophosphamide on days +3 and +4. The chain links TRBV6-1 to TRBJ1-5; 10 nucleotides match TRBD1. The material sequenced was PBMCs, taken around 90 days after allogeneic stem cell transplant with posttransplant cyclophosphamide. The clonotype comes from a female patient over 55 who received an allogeneic stem cell transplant from an unrelated donor, was CMV-positive, and had acute GVHD only. The graft donor may account for some of the T cells. CDR3 region: CASSEGQGIQPQHF. CDR3 sequence (DNA): TGTGCCAGCAGTGAGGGACAGGGGATTCAGCCCCAGCATTTT.